This T cell receptor beta chain emerged from a study of graft-versus-host responses after intestinal transplantation. Turning to the study itself: Recipients uniformly received anti-thymocyte globulin induction, followed by tacrolimus and steroids for about three years. Study findings and constraints: Clonal ratios of graft-versus-host to host-versus-graft in allografts were high for patients exhibiting graft-donor T cell macrochimerism. GvH clones occurred in recipient marrow; some first appeared in ileum or blood.

In regard to this clone: As yet, its antigen is unknown.

This table comes from immunoSEQ multiplex PCR, and its TCRdb copy is limited to in-frame clones, with some not included. The sample contains 100,000 or so clones, approximately 94% of which appear only once. This receptor was obtained from a human donor who received an intestinal transplant. The material sequenced was unstimulated CD8+ T cells sorted from spleen or lymph node cells, taken before intestinal transplant.

For the CDR3, the DNA is TGTGCCAGCAGCGTCGTCTCTCTGGGGACAGACGATGGCTACACCTTC. Protein product: CASSVVSLGTDDGYTF. V and J are TRBV9 and TRBJ1-2; TRBD1 matches at 7 bases. CDR1 is SGDLS and CDR2 is YYNGEE in the germline V gene. This CDR3 contains 16 residues. The V gene end was trimmed by 2 bases and the J gene end by 6 bases; junction bases not matched to a gene: 13.